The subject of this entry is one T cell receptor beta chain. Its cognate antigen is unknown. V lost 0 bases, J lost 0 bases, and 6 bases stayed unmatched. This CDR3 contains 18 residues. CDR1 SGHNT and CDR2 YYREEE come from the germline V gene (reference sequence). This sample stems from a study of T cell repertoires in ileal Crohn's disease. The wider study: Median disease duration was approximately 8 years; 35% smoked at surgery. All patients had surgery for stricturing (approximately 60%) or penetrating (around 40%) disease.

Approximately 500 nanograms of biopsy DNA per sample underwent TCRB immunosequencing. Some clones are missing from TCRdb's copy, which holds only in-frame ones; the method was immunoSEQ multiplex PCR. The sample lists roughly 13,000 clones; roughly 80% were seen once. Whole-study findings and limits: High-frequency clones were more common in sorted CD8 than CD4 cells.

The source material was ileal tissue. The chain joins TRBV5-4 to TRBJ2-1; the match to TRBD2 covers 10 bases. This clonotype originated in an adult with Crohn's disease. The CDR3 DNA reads TGTGCCAGCAGCTTGGCTAGCGGGGGAGGGGGCTCCTACAATGAGCAGTTCTTC. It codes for CASSLASGGGGSYNEQFF. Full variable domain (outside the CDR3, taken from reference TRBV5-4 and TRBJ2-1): ETGVTQSPTHLIKTRGQQVTLRCSSQSGHNTVSWYQQALGQGPQFIFQYYREEENGRGNFPPRFSGLQFPNYSSELNVNALELDDSALYLCASSLASGGGGSYNEQFFGPGTRLTVL.